This TCR beta chain was sequenced for a study of blood T cells in healthy people across ages. At the level of the study: Template switching caught about one barcoded beta molecule for each two T cells.

The J segment lost 2 bases and the V segment lost 5 bases, leaving 9 bases of the junction unmatched. Per the germline V gene, CDR1 is MNHNY and CDR2 is SVGAGI (reference sequence). The CDR3 consists of 15 residues. For the second PCR, which ran for roughly 6 to 12 cycles, a sample-barcoded 5' primer and a J-beta primer mix were used. A template-switch adaptor containing 12 random nucleotides labeled each cDNA molecule. Via MiXCR, TCRdb re-called the 5' RACE reads, giving one row per CDR3 protein. In the table there are approximately 900,000 distinct CDR3 sequences, around 48% of which are singletons. Isolated PBMCs totaled at least 7 million in each sample. The authors extracted at least 6 micrograms of total RNA per sample.

The sequencing sample was made of blood. The origin of this receptor is a man aged 25 to 40 in good health. The chain couples TRBV6-6 to TRBJ2-7; 7 bases fit TRBD2. Here the CDR3 DNA reads TGTGCCAGCAGTGGAGGACGAGCGGGGACCTACGAGCAGTACTTC. It specifies CASSGGRAGTYEQYF.